Sequencing of this T cell receptor (beta chain) was carried out in a study of beta chain features in type 1 diabetes. The wider study: Healthy donors and patients had similar age, gender and cell yields.

As regards this clone: The antigen remains undetermined.

Reverse transcribing all isolated RNA meant expressed TCRB transcripts were sequenced. Sequencing was performed with immunoSEQ multiplex PCR; in TCRdb, only in-frame clones are kept and a portion is missing. The sample yields roughly 380,000 clones, 20% seen once. Trimming left V 7 bases short and J 0 bases short, with 22 bases between. Per germline, CDR1 LNHDA and CDR2 SQIVND (reference sequence). This CDR3 spans 18 amino acids. Study-level points and caveats: The analysis here could not establish whether HLA type shapes TCRB rearrangement.

The chain links TRBV19 to TRBJ1-3; D is unclear. Sample: naive CD4+ T cells from blood. The TCR comes from a young woman in good health. CDR3 sequence: CASTAPPGDRNSGNTIYF. CDR3 in DNA: TGTGCCAGTACCGCACCCCCGGGAGACCGCAACTCTGGAAACACCATATATTTT.